A single sample is the source of the 3 T cell receptor beta chains below, sequenced in a study of post-analysis software for immune sequencing data (dated by TCRdb to 2014 to 2015). The antigens of these receptors remain unknown. Libraries were prepared through PCR. The listed sequencing device is Illumina HiSeq 2500. To reduce PCR and sequencing biases, unique molecular identifiers were incorporated into the TCR beta cDNA libraries. The public reads were run again by TCRdb, first through fastp at Q25 and then through MiXCR, and only productive beta chains were kept. Duplicate CDR3 protein sequences are folded into a single record with the most common DNA and genes. The sample includes about 260,000 distinct CDR3 sequences, with 36% observed a single time. The top ten hold less than 6% of the sample. On the study overall, not on this receptor specifically: About 5 TRBV segments, including TRBV5-6, TRBV5-1 and TRBV20-1, were significantly more frequent in patients than controls.

The sample consisted of blood. The receptors stem from a girl aged 10 to 17 with multiple sclerosis.

This clonotype appeared many times. The chain combines TRBV7-2 with TRBJ2-7; 11 nucleotides align to TRBD2. V was clipped by 1 base and J by 4 bases; unmatched bases: 3. Germline CDR1 SGHTA, CDR2 FQGNSA. CDR3 size: 15 residues. CDR3 bases: TGTGCCAGCAGCTTAGTAGCGGGAGGGCCATACGAGCAGTACTTC. It specifies CASSLVAGGPYEQYF.

This clonotype was counted once. The chain recombines TRBV18 with TRBJ2-5; the match to TRBD2 covers 14 bases. The CDR3 is 14 residues long. In germline, CDR1 is KGHSH, CDR2 LQKENI. The V segment lost 6 bases and the J segment 4 bases; nucleotides outside the gene matches: 1. The CDR3 DNA reads TGTGCCAGCTCGGGACTAGCGGGAGTAGAGACCCAGTACTTC. The encoded protein is CASSGLAGVETQYF.

The rearrangement uses TRBV7-9 and TRBJ1-1, with 8 bases fitting TRBD1. The CDR3 length is 17 residues. Per the germline V gene, CDR1 is SEHNR and CDR2 is FQNEAQ (reference sequence). J gave up 3 bases and V 5 bases, and 14 bases lay outside the gene matches. The CDR3 coding sequence is TGTGCCAGCAGCCCTGCTTCGCAGGGGGCGCGGGACACTGAAGCTTTCTTT. It translates to CASSPASQGARDTEAFF.